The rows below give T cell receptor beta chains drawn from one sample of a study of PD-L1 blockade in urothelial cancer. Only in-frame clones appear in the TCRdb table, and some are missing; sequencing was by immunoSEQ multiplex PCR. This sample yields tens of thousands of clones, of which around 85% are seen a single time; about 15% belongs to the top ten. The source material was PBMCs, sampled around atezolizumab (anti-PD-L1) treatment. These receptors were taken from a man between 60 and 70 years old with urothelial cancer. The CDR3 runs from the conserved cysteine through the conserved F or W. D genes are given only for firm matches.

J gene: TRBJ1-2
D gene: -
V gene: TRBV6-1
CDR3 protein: CATQWLNYGYTF
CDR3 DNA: TGTGCCACCCAGTGGTTGAACTATGGCTACACCTTC

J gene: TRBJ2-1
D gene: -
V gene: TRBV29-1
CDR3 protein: CSVTAGHGSENEQFF
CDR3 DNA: TGCAGCGTCACAGCAGGGCACGGCAGTGAAAATGAGCAGTTCTTC

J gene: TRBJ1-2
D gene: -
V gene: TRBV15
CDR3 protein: CATSRPGVGGYTF
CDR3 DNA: TGTGCCACCAGCAGACCAGGGGTGGGGGGCTACACCTTC

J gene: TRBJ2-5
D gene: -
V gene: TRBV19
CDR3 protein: CASSIEETQYF
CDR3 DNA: TGTGCCAGTAGTATCGAAGAGACCCAGTACTTC

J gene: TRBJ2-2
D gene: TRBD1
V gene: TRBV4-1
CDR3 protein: CASSQPRDRPNTGELFF
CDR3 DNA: TGCGCCAGCAGCCAACCCCGGGACAGGCCGAACACCGGGGAGCTGTTTTTT

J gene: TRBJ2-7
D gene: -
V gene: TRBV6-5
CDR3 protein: CASRRPGGQYEQYF
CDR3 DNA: TGTGCCAGCAGGAGACCGGGGGGCCAGTACGAGCAGTACTTC

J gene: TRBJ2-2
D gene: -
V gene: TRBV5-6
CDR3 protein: CASSNLHRNTGELFF
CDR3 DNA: TGTGCCAGCAGCAATTTACACAGGAACACCGGGGAGCTGTTTTTT

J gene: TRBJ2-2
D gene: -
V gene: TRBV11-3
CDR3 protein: CASSSGTQLGTGELFF
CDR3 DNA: TGTGCCAGCAGCTCCGGGACTCAACTGGGCACCGGGGAGCTGTTTTTT

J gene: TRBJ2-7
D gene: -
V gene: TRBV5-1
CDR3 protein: CASSETGNIVEQYF
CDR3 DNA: TGCGCCAGCAGCGAAACAGGGAACATCGTTGAGCAGTACTTC

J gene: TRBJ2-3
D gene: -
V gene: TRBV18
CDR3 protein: CASTSGGRTDTQYF
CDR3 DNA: TGTGCCAGCACGTCGGGGGGCCGTACAGATACGCAGTATTTT

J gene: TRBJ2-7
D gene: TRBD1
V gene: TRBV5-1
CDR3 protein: CASSLAGTGVHEQYF
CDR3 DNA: TGCGCCAGCAGCTTGGCGGGGACAGGGGTTCACGAGCAGTACTTC

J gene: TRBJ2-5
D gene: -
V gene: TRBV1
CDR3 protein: CTSSQDSLTAFRETQYF
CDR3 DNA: TGCACCAGCAGCCAAGATTCCCTGACGGCCTTCAGGGAGACCCAGTACTTC